This TCR beta chain appears in the sequencing data of a study of T cells after yellow fever vaccination. The overall study: For low cell numbers, libraries were made with SMART-Seq v4 Ultra Low Input. Study-wide results and limits: Clones from primary vaccination mostly reappeared after the booster (around 96% CD4, approximately 86% CD8). Weaker overall, the secondary response nonetheless peaked faster (day 5 versus 15).

TCRdb re-derived calls from the 5' RACE reads in MiXCR, one entry per CDR3 protein. The repertoire holds over 85,000 distinct CDR3 sequences, with about 8.2% as singletons. The CDR3 covers 15 residues. Germline lookup yields CDR1 SGHRS and CDR2 YFSETQ. The junction had 3 bases not matched to a gene; V was cut back by 4 bases and J by 1 base. The clonotype comes from a man aged 18 to 29 who received the YFV17D yellow fever vaccine. The chain employs TRBV5-1 and TRBJ2-3, with 10 bases that match TRBD1. Source: CD8+ T cells not binding an NS4B(214-222) dextramer, sorted from PBMCs, taken around 15 days after the first yellow fever vaccination. In nucleotides, the CDR3 is TGCGCCAGCAGCCCCGGGACAGGGGGCACAGATACGCAGTATTTT. Translated: CASSPGTGGTDTQYF.